This T cell receptor beta chain is from a study of CD8+CD57+ T cells in acquired aplastic anemia. For the study at large: Quantities of DNA derived from sorted CD4+ and CD8+ cells averaged about 3.2 ug.

All sequencing subjects had displayed CD8+CD57+ cell expansion on flow cytometry. Receipt of therapy had not occurred in any patient by the time of blood sampling. The template for TCR beta VDJ and CDR3 sequence profiling was genomic DNA. TCRdb called the reads again in MiXCR, with one record for every CDR3 protein. The sample includes about 470,000 distinct CDR3 sequences, less than 35% seen only once; the top ten take under 0.95%. V gave up 8 bases and J gave up 2 bases, with 29 bases separating them. This CDR3 has 19 amino acids. Germline CDR1 and CDR2: WSHSY and SAAADI. This clonotype occurred many times.

The chain joins TRBV10-2 to TRBJ2-3; weak D call: TRBD2 (5 bases). The sequenced sample was sorted CD4+, CD8+, or CD8+CD57+ T cells (not recorded which) from PBMCs. The TCR was taken from a human donor with aplastic anemia. The CDR3 loop reads CASSPPSEAVRDNTDTQYF. CDR3 bases: TGCGCCAGCTCCCCCCCTTCGGAGGCGGTCAGAGACAACACAGATACGCAGTATTTT.